This TCR beta chain stems from a study of a mutant IDH1 vaccine in newly diagnosed glioma. Study in general: Most patients had radiochemotherapy with temozolomide before enrollment; others had one alone.

Indicated time point: baseline, week 1 (first vaccination visit). Treatment given: pre-vaccination baseline after standard-of-care therapy. Donor tumors were new WHO grade 3 or 4 IDH1-mutant, ATRX-lost astrocytomas. Libraries were prepared by immunoSEQ multiplex PCR; TCRdb keeps only in-frame clonotypes and omits some of them. Of roughly 99,000 clones in the sample, around 90% are singletons; the top ten hold under 0.65%. Germline loops: CDR1 SEHNR, CDR2 FQNEAQ (reference sequence). With 3 bases clipped from V and 3 bases from J, the junction kept 7 bases outside the gene matches. The CDR3 is 16 amino acids.

Material: PBMCs, obtained from a glioma patient treated with radiotherapy, temozolomide or both. The chain recombines TRBV7-9 with TRBJ1-3; 8 bases match TRBD1. This receptor was obtained from a woman aged 45-65 years with glioma. CDR3 region: CASSFGTGAFGNTIYF. CDR3 DNA sequence: TGTGCCAGCAGCTTCGGGACAGGAGCTTTTGGAAACACCATATATTTT.